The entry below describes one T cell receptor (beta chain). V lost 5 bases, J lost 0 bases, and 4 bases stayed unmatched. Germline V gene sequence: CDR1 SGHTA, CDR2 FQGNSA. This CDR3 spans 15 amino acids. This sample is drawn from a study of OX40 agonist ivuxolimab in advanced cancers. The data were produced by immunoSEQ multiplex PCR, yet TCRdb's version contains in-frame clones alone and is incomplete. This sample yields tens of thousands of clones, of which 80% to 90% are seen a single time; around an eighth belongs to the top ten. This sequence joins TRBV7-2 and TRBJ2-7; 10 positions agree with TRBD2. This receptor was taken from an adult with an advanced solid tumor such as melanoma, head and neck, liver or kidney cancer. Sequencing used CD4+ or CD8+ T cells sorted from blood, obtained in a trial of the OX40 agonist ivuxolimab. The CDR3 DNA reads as TGTGCCAGCAGCCTACTAGCGGGGAGCTCCTACGAGCAGTACTTC. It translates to CASSLLAGSSYEQYF.